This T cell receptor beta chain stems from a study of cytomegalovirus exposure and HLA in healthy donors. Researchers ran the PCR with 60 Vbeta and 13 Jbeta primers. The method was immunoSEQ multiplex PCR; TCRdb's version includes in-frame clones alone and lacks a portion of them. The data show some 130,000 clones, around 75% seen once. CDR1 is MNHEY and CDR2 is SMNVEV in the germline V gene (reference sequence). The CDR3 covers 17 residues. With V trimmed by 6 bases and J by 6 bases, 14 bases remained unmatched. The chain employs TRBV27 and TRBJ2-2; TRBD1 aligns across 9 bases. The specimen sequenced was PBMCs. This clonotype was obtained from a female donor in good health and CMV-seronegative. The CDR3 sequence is CASRPVQGAVMAGELFF. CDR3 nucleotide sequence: TGTGCCAGCAGACCTGTACAGGGGGCGGTAATGGCCGGGGAGCTGTTTTTT.